The 7 T cell receptor beta chains below all came from one sample that was sequenced in a study of blood T cells in healthy people across ages. With a J-beta primer mix and a sample-barcoded 5' primer, a second PCR ran about 7 to 12 cycles. Each CDR3 protein gets one entry after TCRdb re-called the 5' RACE reads with MiXCR. The sample carries roughly 2 million distinct CDR3 sequences, about 49% recorded once. The sequencing input was blood. These receptors all stem from a woman aged 40-49 years in good health.

The chain combines TRBV11-2 with TRBJ2-3; a possible D gene is TRBD1 (6 bases). Per germline, CDR1 SGHAT and CDR2 FQNNGV. The V end was cut by 7 bases, the J end by 2 bases, with 19 bases between. The CDR3 sequence is 16 residues long. This CDR3 is CASNRRRTDPTDTQYF. The DNA of the CDR3 is TGTGCCAGCAACCGGAGGAGGACAGACCCCACAGATACGCAGTATTTT.

This clonotype has only a few counts. The V and J genes are TRBV7-2 and TRBJ2-1; 11 bases fit TRBD1. Germline V CDR1 and CDR2: SGHTA, FQGNSA. The J segment lost 9 bases and the V segment lost 7 bases, leaving 14 bases of the junction unmatched. This CDR3 contains 16 residues. CDR3 sequence reads: CASTPQPGTGGIEQFF. In DNA, the CDR3 is TGTGCCAGCACCCCTCAACCAGGGACAGGGGGTATTGAGCAGTTCTTC.

The rearrangement links TRBV4-3 to TRBJ2-7, with D perhaps matching TRBD2 (5 bases). The CDR3 is 14 residues long. CDR1 and CDR2 (germline): LGHNA, YSLEER. Trimming cost V 1 base and J 2 bases, with 9 bases left between them. This CDR3 is CASSQGPGTYEQYF. The CDR3, as DNA: TGCGCCAGCAGCCAAGGTCCCGGGACCTACGAGCAGTACTTC.

The gene calls are TRBV20-1 and TRBJ2-7, with unresolved D. The J call may not be correct, given that the DNA end is closer to TRBJ2-4. Germline V gene data show CDR1 as DFQATT and CDR2 as SNEGSKA (reference sequence). CDR3 length: 17 amino acids. Here the CDR3 reads CSARDLSSGRAKNIQYF. The CDR3 DNA is TGCAGTGCTAGAGACCTATCATCGGGTCGAGCCAAAAACATTCAGTACTTC.

The chain employs TRBV28 and TRBJ2-7; 9 bases match TRBD1. The trim removed 6 bases at V and 6 bases at J, leaving 12 bases unmatched. The CDR3 loop spans 15 amino acids. Per germline, CDR1 MDHEN and CDR2 SYDVKM. The CDR3 region has the DNA TGTGCCAGCAGCCAAACCGGGACAGGGAGGTCCGAGCAGTACTTC. This translates into CASSQTGTGRSEQYF.

This clonotype was detected a few times. The chain employs TRBV14 and TRBJ2-1; D unresolved. Trimming left V 0 bases short and J 8 bases short, with 8 bases between. Germline CDR1 is SGHDN and CDR2 is FVKESK. The CDR3 has 13 residues. The CDR3, as DNA: TGTGCCAGCAGCCAAGAAGTAATCCATGAGCAGTTCTTC. Translation gives CASSQEVIHEQFF.

As concerns this clonotype: One end of the junction does not line up with germline, which may come from a read error. This sequence joins TRBV15 and TRBJ2-1; no clear D. Matching the DNA end better, TRBJ2-7 makes the J call doubtful. This CDR3 is built from 12 residues. Germline CDR1 and CDR2: LNHNV and YYDKDF (reference sequence). CDR3 residues: CATSNLPREQYF. CDR3 DNA sequence: TGTGCCACTAGCAACCTCCCCCGCGAGCAGTACTTC.